A single sample is the source of the 20 T cell receptor beta chains below, sequenced in a study of radiotherapy plus CTLA-4 blockade in lung cancer (dated by TCRdb to the late 2010s). The library was generated by the immunoSEQ multiplex PCR assay. TCRdb carries this immuneACCESS record with in-frame sequences only. Its versions omit some clonotypes, under half of them owing to an unresolved V gene in the studies checked, with the rest unexplained. A total of roughly 100,000 clones appear in this sample, approximately 81% of them only once. The biggest ten clones account for under 2.5% of the sample. Here the sequenced sample was peripheral blood, taken from a patient treated with radiotherapy plus ipilimumab. The receptors derive from a human donor with non-small cell lung cancer that progressed on radiotherapy plus ipilimumab. Some clones in this sample may be carry-over from other donors' samples.

The chain is built from TRBV28 and TRBJ1-5; D gene unclear. CDR3 length equals 15 residues. Trimming shortened V by 5 bases and J by 2 bases, and 13 bases separated the two germline ends. Per germline, CDR1 MDHEN and CDR2 SYDVKM. CDR3 in DNA: TGTGCCAGCAGTCTCAGCATTGGGGGCAATCAGCCCCAGCATTTT. Translating gives CASSLSIGGNQPQHF.

The sample holds one count of this clone. The chain links TRBV5-4 to TRBJ1-4; possibly TRBD1 for D (5 bases). The V gene's germline CDR1 is SGHNT and CDR2 YYREEE (reference sequence). The length of the CDR3 is 15 residues. Trimming pared 5 bases from V and 6 bases from J, leaving 17 bases between. CDR3 loop: CASSPAGGKDEKLFF. CDR3 nucleotide sequence: TGTGCCAGCAGTCCTGCGGGGGGTAAAGATGAAAAACTGTTTTTT.

The chain has TRBV7-2 and TRBJ1-2; 8 bases agree with TRBD1. J lost 4 bases, V lost 1 base, and 14 bases had no gene match. This CDR3 region has 18 residues. In germline, CDR1 is SGHTA, CDR2 FQGNSA. This CDR3 reads CASSLVVSGTGSTYGYTF. DNA for the CDR3: TGTGCCAGCAGCTTAGTAGTCTCAGGGACAGGAAGCACCTATGGCTACACCTTC.

In its sample, this clone was seen once. The chain links TRBV7-2 to TRBJ2-5; possibly TRBD2 for D (6 bases). Deletions cut 3 bases from V and 7 bases from J, with 15 bases between. The germline V gene has CDR1 SGHTA and CDR2 FQGNSA. The CDR3 has 14 amino acids. Written as DNA, the CDR3 is TGTGCCAGCAGCTTTGGGAGGACGCTGACGACCCAGTACTTC. Amino acid sequence: CASSFGRTLTTQYF.

J is TRBJ1-5 and V is TRBV27; D gene ambiguous. This CDR3 is built from 14 residues. Germline assignment: CDR1 MNHEY and CDR2 SMNVEV (reference sequence). The V and J ends lost 2 bases and 5 bases respectively, with 10 bases between them. CDR3 sequence reads: CASSLKVNHQPQHF. The CDR3 region has the DNA TGTGCCAGCAGTTTAAAAGTTAATCATCAGCCCCAGCATTTT.

The chain uses TRBV7-2 and TRBJ2-2, with D perhaps given as TRBD1 or TRBD2 (5 bases each). Trimming removed 5 bases at V and 7 bases at J, with 17 bases between. In germline, CDR1 is SGHTA, CDR2 FQGNSA. The CDR3 runs to 15 residues. The CDR3 DNA reads TGTGCCAGCAGCCGCTCGTGGGGGTCGGGCGGGGAGCTGTTTTTT. The encoded protein is CASSRSWGSGGELFF. Based on the CDR3 plus reference TRBV7-2 and TRBJ2-2, the full variable domain is GAGVSQSPSNKVTEKGKDVELRCDPISGHTALYWYRQSLGQGLEFLIYFQGNSAPDKSGLPSDRFSAERTGGSVSTLTIQRTQQEDSAVYLCASSRSWGSGGELFFGEGSRLTVL.

A single count supports this clone. This sequence joins TRBV2 and TRBJ1-6; D is unclear. The CDR3 is 17 amino acids. Germline assignment: CDR1 SNHLY and CDR2 FYNNEI. V was clipped by 0 bases and J by 3 bases, with 12 bases between them. The CDR3 DNA reads TGTGCCAGCAGTGAAGCGCCTCGGGGTTTCTATAATTCACCCCTCCACTTT. It specifies CASSEAPRGFYNSPLHF.

To note about this clone: Different DNA sequences within this sample yield the same CDR3. The rearrangement joins TRBV28 to TRBJ1-2; D may be TRBD1 (5 bases). The CDR3 extends over 14 amino acids. The germline V gene has CDR1 MDHEN and CDR2 SYDVKM. Trimming took off 2 bases at V and 4 bases at J, with 11 bases between the two ends. The CDR3, as DNA: TGTGCCAGCAGTTTAAGGGGTTCGGGCTATGGCTACACCTTC. Encoded protein: CASSLRGSGYGYTF.

The chain recombines TRBV11-1 with TRBJ2-1, with 9 bases identical to TRBD2. CDR1 SGHAT and CDR2 FQDESV come from the germline V gene (reference sequence). There are 15 residues in the CDR3. With V trimmed by 6 bases and J by 9 bases, 12 bases remained unmatched. The CDR3 spells CASRIAGATGIEQFF. The CDR3 DNA reads TGTGCCAGCAGGATAGCGGGGGCAACGGGGATTGAGCAGTTCTTC.

This clone occurred once. The CDR3 DNA sequence: TGTGCCAGCAGTATCGGGACAGGGTCGGAAGCTGGTGAAAAACTGTTTTTT. Translation gives CASSIGTGSEAGEKLFF. The chain links TRBV7-9 to TRBJ1-4, with TRBD1 matching over 9 bases. This CDR3 comprises 17 residues. CDR1 and CDR2 (germline): SEHNR, FQNEAQ (reference sequence). Trimming cost V 6 bases and J 7 bases; bases outside gene matches: 15.

CDR3 residues: CASSPMRGGKLYGYTF. In DNA form, the CDR3 reads TGTGCCAGCAGCCCCATGCGGGGAGGTAAACTCTATGGCTACACCTTC. V and J are TRBV7-2 and TRBJ1-2; no reliable D call. The CDR3 is 16 amino acids. The ends were cut back, 5 bases at V and 4 bases at J, with 20 bases in the middle. In germline, CDR1 is SGHTA, CDR2 FQGNSA.

This chain joins TRBV27 and TRBJ1-2; perhaps TRBD1 as D (6 bases). CDR3 length: 19 amino acids. CDR1 and CDR2 from the germline V gene are MNHEY and SMNVEV (reference sequence). V was clipped by 4 bases and J by 3 bases, with 27 bases between them. The CDR3 nucleotides are TGTGCCAGCAGTTCTCATACATTTAGGGGTGGGGGCCCCTACTATGGCTACACCTTC. It encodes CASSSHTFRGGGPYYGYTF.

The rearrangement joins TRBV4-2 to TRBJ2-5; 7 nucleotides line up with TRBD1. This CDR3 has 16 amino acids. Losses at the gene ends were 2 bases for V and 0 bases for J; bases not matched to a gene: 6. Germline lookup yields CDR1 LGHNA and CDR2 YNFKEQ. The CDR3 is CASSQTHRGHQETQYF. The CDR3 bases are TGTGCCAGCAGCCAAACCCACAGGGGACACCAAGAGACCCAGTACTTC.

The V call is TRBV7-2, the J call TRBJ1-2, with a tentative D call TRBD1 (6 bases). The germline V gene has CDR1 SGHTA and CDR2 FQGNSA. V was pared by 1 base and J by 7 bases, with 10 bases between. The CDR3 is made up of 13 amino acids. The CDR3 nucleotides read TGTGCCAGCAGCTTAGAACAGGGTATTGGCTACACCTTC. Translated, it gives CASSLEQGIGYTF.

The chain has TRBV6-5 and TRBJ2-7, with TRBD2 matching over 9 bases. From germline, CDR1 is MNHEY and CDR2 SVGAGI. V dropped 2 bases and J dropped 2; count of bases not matched to a gene: 4. This CDR3 is 15 amino acids long. The CDR3 DNA is TGTGCCAGCAGTTACGGGTTAGCGGGGGCCTACGAGCAGTACTTC. It codes for CASSYGLAGAYEQYF.

The V and J genes are TRBV7-2 and TRBJ2-7; possibly TRBD2 for D (5 bases). The germline V gene has CDR1 SGHTA and CDR2 FQGNSA. This CDR3 has 13 amino acids. Trimming took 4 bases from V and 1 from J, leaving 8 bases between them. CDR3 bases: TGTGCCAGCAGCTACGGGAATTCCTACGAGCAGTACTTC. It encodes CASSYGNSYEQYF.

This sequence joins TRBV15 and TRBJ2-4; a possible D gene is TRBD1 (6 bases). The CDR3 is 17 residues long. Trimming shortened V by 0 bases and J by 0 bases, and 12 bases separated the two germline ends. Per the germline V gene, CDR1 is LNHNV and CDR2 is YYDKDF (reference sequence). For the CDR3, the DNA is TGTGCCACCAGCAGAGATTCAGGGGTTCTAGCCAAAAACATTCAGTACTTC. Protein sequence: CATSRDSGVLAKNIQYF.

The chain employs TRBV11-1 and TRBJ2-5; D gene unclear. Trimming took off 4 bases at V and 0 bases at J, with 3 bases between the two ends. This CDR3 is 12 amino acids long. In germline, CDR1 is SGHAT, CDR2 FQDESV (reference sequence). This CDR3 reads CASSWYQETQYF. CDR3 bases: TGTGCCAGCAGCTGGTACCAAGAGACCCAGTACTTC.

The V and J genes are TRBV5-4 and TRBJ2-3, with D possibly TRBD1 on 5 matching bases. Between the trimmed V and J ends, which lost 4 bases and 6 bases, there was a span of 18 bases. This CDR3 contains 15 residues. The germline V gene encodes CDR1 SGHNT and CDR2 YYREEE (reference sequence). The CDR3 loop reads CASSRGSGIVDTQYF. The DNA for the CDR3 is TGTGCCAGCAGCAGGGGAAGTGGGATCGTGGATACGCAGTATTTT. The complete variable domain, with remaining parts taken from reference TRBV5-4 and TRBJ2-3, reads ETGVTQSPTHLIKTRGQQVTLRCSSQSGHNTVSWYQQALGQGPQFIFQYYREEENGRGNFPPRFSGLQFPNYSSELNVNALELDDSALYLCASSRGSGIVDTQYFGPGTRLTVL.

This chain links TRBV5-1 with TRBJ2-5; D uncertain. In germline, CDR1 is SGHRS, CDR2 YFSETQ. V lost 4 bases, J lost 4 bases, and 14 bases lay in between. The CDR3 consists of 14 residues. The CDR3 loop reads CASSSPEGSETQYF. CDR3 nucleotide sequence: TGCGCCAGCAGCAGTCCAGAAGGGTCAGAGACCCAGTACTTC.